These 17 T cell receptor beta chains came from one sample sequenced in a study of graft-versus-host responses after intestinal transplantation. Measured with immunoSEQ multiplex PCR; TCRdb has only the in-frame clones, and not every one. The repertoire has tens of thousands of clones, approximately 95% of them found once; the top ten carry 0.4% to 0.55%. The sample consisted of PBMCs, taken 156 days after intestinal transplant. The receptors stem from a human patient who received an intestinal transplant, so some T cells may come from the graft donor.

The gene calls are TRBV6-1 and TRBJ2-3; TRBD2 aligns across 14 bases. Germline CDR1 and CDR2: MNHNS and SASEGT. The CDR3 covers 18 residues. After removal of 3 bases from V and 0 bases from J, the junction contained 5 bases not matched to a gene. CDR3 sequence: CASSEGLAGAYSTDTQYF. For the CDR3, the DNA is TGTGCCAGCAGTGAGGGACTAGCGGGGGCTTATAGCACAGATACGCAGTATTTT.

The chain uses TRBV7-9 and TRBJ1-6, with D unresolved. V was pared by 3 bases and J by 6 bases, with 15 bases between. The CDR3 is 16 residues long. Looked up from germline, CDR1 is SEHNR and CDR2 is FQNEAQ (reference sequence). The DNA for the CDR3 is TGTGCCAGCAGCTTTGGACGGACCTTACCTAATTCACCCCTCCACTTT. Its translation: CASSFGRTLPNSPLHF.

As to this clone: A read error may account for a junction end that differs from germline. V usage is TRBV6-5 and J usage is TRBJ1-2, with a weak D call TRBD1 (5 bases). CDR1 MNHEY and CDR2 SVGAGI come from the germline V gene. This CDR3 region has 15 residues. The CDR3 coding sequence is TGTGCCAGCAGTTACTCGACCGGGGGTGGCTATGGCTACGCCTTC. Amino acid sequence: CASSYSTGGGYGYAF.

The V gene is TRBV7-9, the J gene TRBJ2-2; 7 bases are a match to TRBD1. There are 13 residues in the CDR3. CDR1 is SEHNR and CDR2 is FQNEAQ in the germline V gene (reference sequence). The V segment lost 3 bases and the J segment 5 bases; nucleotides outside the gene matches: 0. CDR3 nucleotides: TGTGCCAGCAGCTTGACAGGGACCGGGGAGCTGTTTTTT. Its translation is CASSLTGTGELFF.

V gene TRBV4-1 combines with J gene TRBJ2-7, with unresolved D. V lost 4 bases and J lost 2, with 15 bases in between. Germline loops: CDR1 MGHRA, CDR2 YSYEKL. This CDR3 is 15 amino acids long. The CDR3 loop reads CASSRVVTATYEQYF. In DNA, the CDR3 is TGCGCCAGCAGCCGAGTCGTGACTGCAACCTACGAGCAGTACTTC.

The J gene is TRBJ1-3, the V gene TRBV4-1; D is unclear. This CDR3 region has 16 residues. V shed 1 base and J shed 0 bases, with 10 bases lying between them. Germline V gives CDR1 MGHRA, CDR2 YSYEKL. The CDR3 bases are TGCGCCAGCAGCCAAGCCGCCCCATCCTCTGGAAACACCATATATTTT. Its translation is CASSQAAPSSGNTIYF.

Remarks on this clone: Other DNA sequences within the sample encode an identical CDR3. The V call is TRBV6-6, the J call TRBJ1-1; maybe TRBD1 (6 bases). CDR3 length: 15 residues. Trimming pared 0 bases from V and 1 base from J, leaving 9 bases between. The germline CDR1 and CDR2 sequences are MNHNY and SVGAGI (reference sequence). Here the CDR3 reads CASSYSGGGNTEAFF. In DNA form, the CDR3 reads TGTGCCAGCAGTTACTCTGGAGGGGGGAACACTGAAGCTTTCTTT.

J is TRBJ2-7 and V is TRBV5-6, with D perhaps TRBD1 (6 bases). CDR1 SGHDT and CDR2 YYEEEE come from the germline V gene. V was trimmed by 4 bases and J by 6 bases, leaving 17 bases between them. The CDR3 is 14 amino acids. This CDR3 is CASSTGTGIFEQYF. CDR3 sequence (DNA): TGTGCCAGCAGCACCGGTACAGGGATATTCGAGCAGTACTTC.

This chain links TRBV20-1 with TRBJ1-3, with D unclear. V was clipped by 5 bases and J by 8 bases, with 10 bases between them. In germline, CDR1 is DFQATT, CDR2 SNEGSKA (reference sequence). This CDR3 is 11 amino acids long. The CDR3 DNA is TGCAGTGCTGGTTGGGGTTACACCATATATTTT. This translates into CSAGWGYTIYF.

There are a few counts of this clone. This chain connects TRBV6-5 to TRBJ2-7; D may match TRBD1 or TRBD2 (7 bases each). The ends were cut back, 6 bases at V and 3 bases at J, with 15 bases in the middle. Per the germline V gene, CDR1 is MNHEY and CDR2 is SVGAGI. This CDR3 spans 14 amino acids. CDR3 residues: CASREGGGRYEQYF. For the CDR3, the DNA is TGTGCCAGCAGGGAGGGAGGGGGCCGCTACGAGCAGTACTTC.

V usage is TRBV10-1 and J usage is TRBJ2-3, with D unresolved. This CDR3 contains 14 residues. Germline V gives CDR1 WNHNN, CDR2 SYGVQD (reference sequence). The V end lost 3 bases, the J end lost 4 bases, and 11 bases lay between the germline ends. Written as DNA, the CDR3 is TGCGCCAGCAGTGACGGCGGTGAGTCAGATACGCAGTATTTT. Its protein product is CASSDGGESDTQYF.

The CDR3 sequence is CASSLDSDTQYF. CDR3 DNA: TGTGCCAGCAGCTTAGATTCAGATACGCAGTATTTT. The rearrangement uses TRBV13 and TRBJ2-3; no definite D call. The CDR3 totals 12 residues. V lost 1 base and J 4 bases, leaving 3 bases between the germline ends. Germline V gene data show CDR1 as PRHDT and CDR2 as FYEKMQ (reference sequence).

The sample holds one count of this clone. This chain connects TRBV19 to TRBJ1-1; D not resolved. The CDR3 covers 13 residues. Trimming took 3 bases from V and 0 from J, leaving 5 bases between them. Germline-derived CDR1 and CDR2 are LNHDA and SQIVND (reference sequence). This CDR3 is CASSIAMNTEAFF. CDR3 bases: TGTGCCAGTAGTATTGCGATGAACACTGAAGCTTTCTTT. Using reference TRBV19 and TRBJ1-1 for the parts outside the CDR3, the full variable domain is DGGITQSPKYLFRKEGQNVTLSCEQNLNHDAMYWYRQDPGQGLRLIYYSQIVNDFQKGDIAEGYSVSREKKESFPLTVTSAQKNPTAFYLCASSIAMNTEAFFGQGTRLTVV.

Regarding this clone: At one end the junction does not follow the germline gene, possibly because of a read error. The chain recombines TRBV27 with TRBJ1-1; D not certain. Germline values: CDR1 MNHEY, CDR2 SMNVEV (reference sequence). This CDR3 region has 13 residues. This CDR3 is CASSFTTNAEAFF. As DNA, the CDR3 is TGTGCCAGCAGTTTCACAACGAACGCTGAAGCTTTCTTT.

The chain links TRBV5-3 to TRBJ2-7; 7 nucleotides agree with TRBD1. TRBV5-3 is an open reading frame, and its role is uncertain. V trimming: 4 bases; J trimming: 1 base; junction bases outside the gene matches: 20. This CDR3 has 19 residues. CDR3: CARSPIPGTVRDRSYEQYF. As DNA, the CDR3 is TGTGCCAGAAGCCCGATCCCCGGGACAGTTAGGGACAGATCCTACGAGCAGTACTTC.

The chain carries TRBV7-9 and TRBJ2-4, with 10 positions matching TRBD1. With V trimmed by 5 bases and J by 5 bases, 3 bases remained unmatched. The CDR3 extends over 14 amino acids. Germline CDR1 reads SEHNR; CDR2 reads FQNEAQ (reference sequence). CDR3 protein: CASSPDRGQNIQYF. Written as DNA, the CDR3 is TGTGCCAGCAGCCCCGACAGGGGGCAAAACATTCAGTACTTC.

This CDR3 reads CASSAPLAGGSSYNEQFF. The DNA for the CDR3 is TGTGCCAGCAGCGCACCCCTAGCGGGAGGGAGTTCCTACAATGAGCAGTTCTTC. This chain uses TRBV7-8 with TRBJ2-1; TRBD2 matches 12 bases. From germline, CDR1 is SGHVS and CDR2 FQNEAQ. V lost 5 bases, J lost 1 base, and 9 bases stayed unmatched. The CDR3 has 18 residues. Complete variable domain (other parts from reference TRBV7-8 and TRBJ2-1): GAGVSQSPRYKVAKRGQDVALRCDPISGHVSLFWYQQALGQGPEFLTYFQNEAQLDKSGLPSDRFFAERPEGSVSTLKIQRTQQEDSAVYLCASSAPLAGGSSYNEQFFGPGTRLTVL.